This T cell receptor beta chain was profiled in a study of T cells in Graves' hyperthyroidism and ophthalmopathy. Regions amplified from RNA transcripts were the TCR beta CDR3 regions. When the TCR CDR3 underwent first-round RT-PCR, the HTBI primer set was used. TCRdb re-called the multiplex PCR reads with MiXCR, one entry per CDR3 protein. The profile shows 350,000 to 400,000 distinct CDR3 sequences, 15% to 20% of them singletons. The TCR originated in a woman under 30 with Graves' hyperthyroidism. Input material: blood.

The CDR3 is CATSDSSRELPQHF. DNA for the CDR3: TGTGCCACCAGTGATTCAAGCAGGGAGCTCCCCCAGCATTTT. The genes are TRBV24-1 and TRBJ1-5, with D possibly TRBD1 on 5 matching bases. CDR1 and CDR2 from the germline V gene are KGHDR and SFDVKD. The CDR3 runs to 14 residues. The V and J ends lost 2 bases and 10 bases respectively, with 14 bases between them.